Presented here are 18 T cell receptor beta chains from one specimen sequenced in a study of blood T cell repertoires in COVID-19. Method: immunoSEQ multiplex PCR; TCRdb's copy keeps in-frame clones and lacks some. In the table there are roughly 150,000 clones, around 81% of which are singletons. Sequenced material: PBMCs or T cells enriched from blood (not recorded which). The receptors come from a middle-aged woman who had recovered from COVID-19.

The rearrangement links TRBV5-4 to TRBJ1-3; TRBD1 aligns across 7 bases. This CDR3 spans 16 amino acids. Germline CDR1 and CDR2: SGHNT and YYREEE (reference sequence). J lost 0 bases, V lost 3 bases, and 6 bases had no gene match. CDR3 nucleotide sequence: TGTGCCAGCAGCTATGACAGGGACCACTCTGGAAACACCATATATTTT. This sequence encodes CASSYDRDHSGNTIYF.

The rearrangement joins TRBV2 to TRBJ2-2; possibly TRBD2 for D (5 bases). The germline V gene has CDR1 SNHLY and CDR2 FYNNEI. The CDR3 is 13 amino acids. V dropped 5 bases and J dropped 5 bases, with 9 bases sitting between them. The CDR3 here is CASSPTGTGELFF. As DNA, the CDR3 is TGTGCCAGCAGTCCTACGGGGACCGGGGAGCTGTTTTTT. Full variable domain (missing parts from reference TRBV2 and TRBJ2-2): EPEVTQTPSHQVTQMGQEVILRCVPISNHLYFYWYRQILGQKVEFLVSFYNNEISEKSEIFDDQFSVERPDGSNFTLKIRSTKLEDSAMYFCASSPTGTGELFFGEGSRLTVL.

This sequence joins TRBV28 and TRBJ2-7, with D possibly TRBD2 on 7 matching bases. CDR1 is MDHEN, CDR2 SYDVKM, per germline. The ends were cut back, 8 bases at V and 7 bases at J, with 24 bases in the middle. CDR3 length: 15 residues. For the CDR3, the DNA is TGTGCCAGCGAGGGAGGGGGAGGGGCCCCGGGGGAGCAGTACTTC. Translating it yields CASEGGGGAPGEQYF.

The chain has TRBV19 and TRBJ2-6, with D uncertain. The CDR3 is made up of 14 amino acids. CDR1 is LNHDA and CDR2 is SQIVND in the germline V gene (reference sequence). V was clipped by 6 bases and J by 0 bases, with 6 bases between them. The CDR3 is CASSPSSGANVLTF. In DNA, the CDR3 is TGTGCCAGTAGCCCATCCTCTGGGGCCAACGTCCTGACTTTC.

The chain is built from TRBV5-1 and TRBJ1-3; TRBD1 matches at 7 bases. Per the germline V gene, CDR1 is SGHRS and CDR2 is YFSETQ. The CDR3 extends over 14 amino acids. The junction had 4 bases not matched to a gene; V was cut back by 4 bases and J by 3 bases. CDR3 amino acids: CASSLGQVGNTIYF. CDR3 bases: TGCGCCAGCAGCCTCGGACAGGTTGGAAACACCATATATTTT.

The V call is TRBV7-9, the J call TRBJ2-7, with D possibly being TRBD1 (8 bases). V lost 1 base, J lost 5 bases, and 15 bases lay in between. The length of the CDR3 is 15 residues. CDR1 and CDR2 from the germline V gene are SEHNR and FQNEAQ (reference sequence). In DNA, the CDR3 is TGTGCCAGCAGCTTAGATACAGGGGGGGTCAACGAGCAGTACTTC. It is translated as CASSLDTGGVNEQYF.

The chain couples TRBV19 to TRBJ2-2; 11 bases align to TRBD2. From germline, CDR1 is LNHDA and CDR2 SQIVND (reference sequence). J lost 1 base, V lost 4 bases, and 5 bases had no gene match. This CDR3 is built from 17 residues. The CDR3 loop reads CASSKLAGAMNTGELFF. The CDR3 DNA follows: TGTGCCAGTAGTAAACTAGCGGGGGCCATGAACACCGGGGAGCTGTTTTTT.

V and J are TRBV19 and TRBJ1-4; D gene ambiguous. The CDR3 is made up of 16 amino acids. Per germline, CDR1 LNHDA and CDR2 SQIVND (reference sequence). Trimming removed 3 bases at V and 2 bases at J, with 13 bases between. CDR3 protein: CASSIPRPRTNEKLFF. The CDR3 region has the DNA TGTGCCAGTAGTATTCCGAGACCGAGGACTAATGAAAAACTGTTTTTT. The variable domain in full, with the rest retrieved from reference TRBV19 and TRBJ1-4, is DGGITQSPKYLFRKEGQNVTLSCEQNLNHDAMYWYRQDPGQGLRLIYYSQIVNDFQKGDIAEGYSVSREKKESFPLTVTSAQKNPTAFYLCASSIPRPRTNEKLFFGSGTQLSVL.

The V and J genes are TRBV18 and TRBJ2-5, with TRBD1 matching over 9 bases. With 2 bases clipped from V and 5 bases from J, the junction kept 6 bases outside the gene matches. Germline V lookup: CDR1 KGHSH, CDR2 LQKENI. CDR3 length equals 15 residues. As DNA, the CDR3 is TGTGCCAGCTCACCAATACAGGGGGCAGGGGAGACCCAGTACTTC. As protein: CASSPIQGAGETQYF.

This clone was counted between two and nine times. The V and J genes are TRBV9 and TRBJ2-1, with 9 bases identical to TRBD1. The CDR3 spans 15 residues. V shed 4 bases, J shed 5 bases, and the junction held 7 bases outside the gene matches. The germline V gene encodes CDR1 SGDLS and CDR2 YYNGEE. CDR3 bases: TGTGCCAGCAGCTTGGGACAGGGTCCCCACAATGAGCAGTTCTTC. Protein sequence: CASSLGQGPHNEQFF.

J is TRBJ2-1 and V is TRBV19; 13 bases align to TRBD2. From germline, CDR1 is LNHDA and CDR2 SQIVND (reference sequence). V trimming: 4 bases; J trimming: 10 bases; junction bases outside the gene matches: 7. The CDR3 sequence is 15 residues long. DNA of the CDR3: TGTGCCAGTAGTAAACAACTAGCGGGGGGGCTGGAGCAGTTCTTC. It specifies CASSKQLAGGLEQFF. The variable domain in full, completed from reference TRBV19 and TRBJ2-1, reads DGGITQSPKYLFRKEGQNVTLSCEQNLNHDAMYWYRQDPGQGLRLIYYSQIVNDFQKGDIAEGYSVSREKKESFPLTVTSAQKNPTAFYLCASSKQLAGGLEQFFGPGTRLTVL.

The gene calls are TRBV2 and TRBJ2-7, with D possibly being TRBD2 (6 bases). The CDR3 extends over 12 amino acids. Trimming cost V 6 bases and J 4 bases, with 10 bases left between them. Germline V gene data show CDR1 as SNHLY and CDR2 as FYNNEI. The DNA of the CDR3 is TGTGCCAGCAGGGGGACTGATTACGAGCAGTACTTC. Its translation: CASRGTDYEQYF.

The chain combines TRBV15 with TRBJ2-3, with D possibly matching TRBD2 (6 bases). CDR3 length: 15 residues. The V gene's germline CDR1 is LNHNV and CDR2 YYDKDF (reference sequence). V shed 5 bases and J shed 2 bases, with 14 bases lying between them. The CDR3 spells CATSSERDFTDTQYF. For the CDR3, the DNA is TGTGCCACCAGCTCCGAACGGGACTTCACAGATACGCAGTATTTT.

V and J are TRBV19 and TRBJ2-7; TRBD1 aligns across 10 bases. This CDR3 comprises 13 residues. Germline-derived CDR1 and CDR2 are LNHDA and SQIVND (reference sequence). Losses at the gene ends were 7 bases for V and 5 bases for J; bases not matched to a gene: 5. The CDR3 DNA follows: TGTGCCAGTAAGGGACAGGGGCGGGACGAGCAGTACTTC. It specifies CASKGQGRDEQYF.

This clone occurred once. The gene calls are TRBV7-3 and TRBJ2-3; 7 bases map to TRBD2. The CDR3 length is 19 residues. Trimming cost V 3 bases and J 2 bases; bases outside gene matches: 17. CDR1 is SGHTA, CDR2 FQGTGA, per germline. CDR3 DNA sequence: TGTGCCAGCAGCTTCGGCTCGCGTGGGAGGGAGGCCGACACAGATACGCAGTATTTT. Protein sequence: CASSFGSRGREADTDTQYF.

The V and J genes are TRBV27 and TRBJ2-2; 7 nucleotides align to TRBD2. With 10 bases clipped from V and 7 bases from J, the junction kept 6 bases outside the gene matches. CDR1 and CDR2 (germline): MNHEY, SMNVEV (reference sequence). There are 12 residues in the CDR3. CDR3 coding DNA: TGTGCCACCAGAGCGGGGATCGGGGAGCTGTTTTTT. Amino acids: CATRAGIGELFF.

In nucleotides, the CDR3 is TGCGCCAGCAGCCCATCGGGACTAGCGGTCTACAATGAGCAGTTCTTC. Its translation: CASSPSGLAVYNEQFF. The rearrangement links TRBV4-1 to TRBJ2-1, with TRBD2 identical over 11 bases. The length of the CDR3 is 16 residues. The junction had 5 bases not matched to a gene; V was cut back by 4 bases and J by 3 bases. Germline V lookup: CDR1 MGHRA, CDR2 YSYEKL.

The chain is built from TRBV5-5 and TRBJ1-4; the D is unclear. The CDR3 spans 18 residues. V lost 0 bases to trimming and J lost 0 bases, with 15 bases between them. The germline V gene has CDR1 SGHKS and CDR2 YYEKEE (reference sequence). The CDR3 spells CASSLGNVESTTNEKLFF. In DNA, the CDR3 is TGTGCCAGCAGCTTGGGCAATGTAGAGTCTACAACTAATGAAAAACTGTTTTTT.